What follows are 31 T cell receptor beta chains derived from one specimen sequenced in a study of early T cells in non-severe SARS-CoV-2 infection. Using its own MiXCR run on the 5' RACE reads, TCRdb lists one record per CDR3 protein. The sample holds 45,000 to 70,000 distinct CDR3 sequences, about 7.7% seen once. The sample was whole blood, taken at baseline. These receptors were taken from an adult who was a healthcare worker with PCR-confirmed SARS-CoV-2 infection or an uninfected control (not recorded which).

The V gene is TRBV12-3 or TRBV12-4, the J gene TRBJ1-1; 10 bases are a match to TRBD1. V gave up 6 bases and J gave up 3 bases; unmatched junction bases: 4. The CDR3 extends over 14 amino acids. CDR3 in DNA: TGTGCCAGCAGAAGGGACAGGGGTTACACTGAAGCTTTCTTT. This codes for CASRRDRGYTEAFF.

In its sample, this clonotype was seen many times. The rearrangement joins TRBV11-2 to TRBJ2-1, with D unclear. With 6 bases removed from V and 10 bases from J, the gap between germline ends came to 10 bases. The germline CDR1 and CDR2 sequences are SGHAT and FQNNGV. The CDR3 spans 11 residues. Here the CDR3 reads CASRTAREQFF. The DNA of the CDR3 is TGTGCCAGCAGAACGGCAAGGGAGCAGTTCTTC.

This clonotype has a count of ten or more. The chain couples TRBV2 to TRBJ2-7; maybe TRBD1 (5 bases). This CDR3 is built from 14 residues. Germline CDR1 SNHLY, CDR2 FYNNEI. The germline V and J ends were trimmed by 3 bases and 7 bases, with 16 bases remaining between them. The CDR3 nucleotides read TGTGCCAGCAGTGACGAATTTCAGGGATTTGAGCAGTACTTC. Translating gives CASSDEFQGFEQYF. Complete variable domain (other parts from reference TRBV2 and TRBJ2-7): EPEVTQTPSHQVTQMGQEVILRCVPISNHLYFYWYRQILGQKVEFLVSFYNNEISEKSEIFDDQFSVERPDGSNFTLKIRSTKLEDSAMYFCASSDEFQGFEQYFGPGTRLTVT.

This clonotype was detected only a few times. This chain connects TRBV7-3 to TRBJ1-4, with no clear D. Germline V gene lookup returns CDR1 SGHTA and CDR2 FQGTGA. The CDR3 has 13 residues. V gave up 8 bases and J gave up 4 bases, with 11 bases separating them. The CDR3: CASGRRDNEKLFF. CDR3 coding DNA: TGTGCCAGCGGCAGACGGGATAATGAAAAACTGTTTTTT.

In its sample, this clonotype was seen a few times. J is TRBJ2-1 and V is TRBV19; D is unresolved. Trimming shortened V by 0 bases and J by 0 bases, and 12 bases separated the two germline ends. From germline, CDR1 is LNHDA and CDR2 SQIVND (reference sequence). There are 17 residues in the CDR3. The CDR3 DNA sequence: TGTGCCAGTAGTATAGATCTTAGGTGGGACTCCTACAATGAGCAGTTCTTC. It translates to CASSIDLRWDSYNEQFF.

This clonotype has at least ten counts. The chain carries TRBV6-2 or TRBV6-3 and TRBJ1-1; D may be TRBD1 (5 bases). CDR3 size: 14 residues. CDR1 MNHEY and CDR2 SVGEGT come from the germline V gene. Between the trimmed V and J ends, which lost 4 bases and 1 base, there was a span of 10 bases. The CDR3 loop is CASSLLQGNTEAFF. The CDR3 DNA follows: TGTGCCAGCAGTTTACTTCAGGGGAACACTGAAGCTTTCTTT.

Only a few counts were recorded for this clonotype. The CDR3 bases are TGTGCCAGCAGTAAGATCCTAGGGACAGGGGGCACCGGGGAGCTGTTTTTT. It is translated as CASSKILGTGGTGELFF. The chain joins TRBV6-1 to TRBJ2-2; the match to TRBD1 covers 11 bases. The germline V gene has CDR1 MNHNS and CDR2 SASEGT. Trimming took 5 bases from V and 4 from J; bases not matched to a gene: 9. This CDR3 spans 17 amino acids.

The chain combines TRBV28 with TRBJ2-7; 9 nucleotides align to TRBD2. The length of the CDR3 is 16 residues. Looked up from germline, CDR1 is MDHEN and CDR2 is SYDVKM. The ends lost 3 bases at V and 0 bases at J; junction bases unmatched: 6. The CDR3, as DNA: TGTGCCAGCAGTTTTCTGGCGGGAGGGGTCTCCTACGAGCAGTACTTC. Amino acids: CASSFLAGGVSYEQYF.

The J gene is TRBJ2-4, the V gene TRBV7-2; D is tentatively TRBD1 or TRBD2 (5 bases each). The CDR3 runs to 12 residues. Per the germline V gene, CDR1 is SGHTA and CDR2 is FQGNSA. Trimming cost V 4 bases and J 8 bases, with 9 bases left between them. The CDR3 DNA follows: TGTGCCAGCAGCTCAGGGACGTACATTCAGTACTTC. This codes for CASSSGTYIQYF.

V gene TRBV20-1 combines with J gene TRBJ1-1, with D unresolved. Looked up from germline, CDR1 is DFQATT and CDR2 is SNEGSKA (reference sequence). V shed 2 bases and J shed 5 bases, with 15 bases lying between them. The length of the CDR3 is 14 residues. The CDR3 sequence is CSARSVEMGTEAFF. CDR3 sequence (DNA): TGCAGTGCTAGATCCGTCGAAATGGGAACTGAAGCTTTCTTT.

This clonotype was counted between two and nine times. The chain uses TRBV4-1 and TRBJ2-6; D call uncertain. V was trimmed by 1 base and J by 0 bases, leaving 16 bases between them. Looked up from germline, CDR1 is MGHRA and CDR2 is YSYEKL. The CDR3 totals 19 residues. The CDR3 loop is CASSQGGLLFPSGANVLTF. CDR3 coding DNA: TGCGCCAGCAGCCAAGGGGGTCTCCTGTTCCCCTCTGGGGCCAACGTCCTGACTTTC.

This clonotype was observed a few times. The V call is TRBV7-3, the J call TRBJ1-6; possible D gene TRBD1, 5 bases. Trimming removed 2 bases at V and 6 bases at J, with 11 bases between. The CDR3 spans 15 residues. The germline gives CDR1 SGHTA, CDR2 FQGTGA. For the CDR3, the DNA is TGTGCCAGCAGCTTATCGCGGGGGACTAATTCACCCCTCCACTTT. Its translation: CASSLSRGTNSPLHF.

This clonotype is medium-sized by share. The chain has TRBV20-1 and TRBJ2-1, with unresolved D. The germline CDR1 and CDR2 sequences are DFQATT and SNEGSKA (reference sequence). The CDR3 is 12 amino acids. Trimming took 3 bases from V and 7 from J, leaving 10 bases between them. The chain's CDR3 is CSAREVENEQFF. Here the CDR3 DNA reads TGCAGTGCTAGGGAAGTAGAGAATGAGCAGTTCTTC.

In this sample, this clonotype turned up many times. One end of the junction does not line up with germline, which may come from a read error. CDR3 bases: TGTGCCAGCTCACTCAACAGGGTCGAAGTTTTCTTT. This translates into CASSLNRVEVFF. The rearrangement joins TRBV18 to TRBJ1-1, with a tentative D call TRBD1 (6 bases). Per the germline V gene, CDR1 is KGHSH and CDR2 is LQKENI. CDR3 size: 12 residues.

This clonotype has a count of ten or more. At one boundary the junction diverges from the germline segment, which might be a read error. V and J are TRBV5-8 and TRBJ1-1; no clear D. Looked up from germline, CDR1 is SGHTS and CDR2 is YDEGEE. The CDR3 runs to 12 residues. CDR3 amino acids: CASTLRTGEAFF. The CDR3 DNA follows: TGTGCCAGCACCTTGCGGACCGGTGAAGCTTTCTTT.

This clonotype came up a few times. The chain is built from TRBV7-9 and TRBJ2-7; 8 bases fit TRBD1. The CDR3 runs 15 residues. Looked up from germline, CDR1 is SEHNR and CDR2 is FQNEAQ (reference sequence). Trimming took 6 bases from V and 3 from J; bases not matched to a gene: 10. The CDR3 DNA reads as TGTGCCAGCAGTCCGGACAGGGCAGGCATCTACGAGCAGTACTTC. Translation gives CASSPDRAGIYEQYF.

V is TRBV12-3 or TRBV12-4 and J is TRBJ1-1, with 7 bases that match TRBD1. The junction had 4 bases not matched to a gene; V was cut back by 5 bases and J by 1 base. CDR3 length: 14 amino acids. In DNA, the CDR3 is TGTGCCAGCAGTCCGGGACAGACGAACACTGAAGCTTTCTTT. This encodes CASSPGQTNTEAFF.

Ten or more counts support this clonotype. J is TRBJ2-7 and V is TRBV27, with a weak D call TRBD1 (7 bases). Trimming took 2 bases from V and 6 from J, leaving 17 bases between them. This CDR3 region has 15 residues. The germline CDR1 and CDR2 sequences are MNHEY and SMNVEV (reference sequence). CDR3 sequence (DNA): TGTGCCAGCAGTTTAGCAGGGGGGCACTTTCGCGAGCAGTACTTC. It specifies CASSLAGGHFREQYF.

The gene calls are TRBV24-1 and TRBJ2-2; 12 nucleotides agree with TRBD2. V lost 3 bases to trimming and J lost 0 bases; unmatched junction nucleotides: 4. The CDR3 contains 18 residues. Germline lookup yields CDR1 KGHDR and CDR2 SFDVKD. CDR3 in amino acids: CATSDPPSGRANTGELFF. The CDR3 DNA sequence: TGTGCCACCAGTGATCCCCCTAGCGGGAGGGCGAACACCGGGGAGCTGTTTTTT.

This chain connects TRBV2 to TRBJ2-7; D remains ambiguous. The CDR3 has 12 amino acids. Trimming took off 4 bases at V and 9 bases at J, with 13 bases between the two ends. Germline V gives CDR1 SNHLY, CDR2 FYNNEI. This chain's CDR3 is CASSAMYEGQYF. In nucleotides, the CDR3 is TGTGCCAGCAGTGCCATGTACGAAGGGCAGTACTTC.

This clonotype was observed at least ten times. The gene calls are TRBV10-3 and TRBJ1-1; 8 bases agree with TRBD1. The V and J ends lost 8 bases and 1 base, in that order; junction bases with no gene match: 3. The CDR3 consists of 13 residues. Germline V gene lookup returns CDR1 ENHRY and CDR2 SYGVKD. The CDR3 reads CAIGGTGNTEAFF. The CDR3, as DNA: TGTGCCATCGGGGGGACAGGGAACACTGAAGCTTTCTTT.

This clonotype was seen a few times. The gene calls are TRBV12-3 or TRBV12-4 and TRBJ2-1; D is ambiguous. The ends were cut back, 3 bases at V and 5 bases at J, with 17 bases in the middle. The CDR3 has 16 residues. The CDR3 loop is CASSFSTLLSNNEQFF. The CDR3 DNA reads TGTGCCAGCAGTTTTTCCACCCTCCTAAGTAACAATGAGCAGTTCTTC.

The chain uses TRBV12-3 or TRBV12-4 and TRBJ2-1; 12 nucleotides align to TRBD2. The CDR3 has 16 residues. The V gene end was trimmed by 0 bases and the J gene end by 10 bases; junction bases not matched to a gene: 7. The CDR3 nucleotides are TGTGCCAGCAGTTTAGCGGTGACTAGCGGGAGTCGCGAGCAGTTCTTC. Encoded protein: CASSLAVTSGSREQFF.

CDR3 residues: CASSLWGDTEAFF. The CDR3 DNA reads TGTGCCAGCAGTTTATGGGGGGACACTGAAGCTTTCTTT. The rearrangement uses TRBV28 and TRBJ1-1; possible D gene TRBD1, 5 bases. The CDR3 contains 13 residues. CDR1 is MDHEN, CDR2 SYDVKM, per germline. Between the trimmed V and J ends, which lost 0 bases and 3 bases, there was a span of 5 bases.

This clonotype was seen at least ten times. The chain recombines TRBV20-1 with TRBJ2-5; D may be TRBD2 (5 bases). Looked up from germline, CDR1 is DFQATT and CDR2 is SNEGSKA (reference sequence). This CDR3 is built from 15 residues. V lost 3 bases and J 6 bases, leaving 20 bases between the germline ends. This CDR3 reads CSASLQRWAVKTQYF. CDR3 nucleotides: TGCAGTGCTAGCCTTCAGCGGTGGGCAGTGAAGACCCAGTACTTC.

This clonotype was observed many times. V is TRBV28 and J is TRBJ2-1; 9 bases fit TRBD1. Germline V lookup: CDR1 MDHEN, CDR2 SYDVKM. V was pared by 5 bases and J by 9 bases, with 17 bases of the junction left unmatched. This CDR3 is 17 amino acids long. CDR3 loop: CASSSPGTGFLMLEQFF. The DNA for the CDR3 is TGTGCCAGCAGTAGCCCCGGGACAGGGTTTTTAATGCTTGAGCAGTTCTTC.

This clonotype appeared many times. The chain carries TRBV29-1 and TRBJ2-6, with D hard to call. The CDR3 contains 13 residues. Trimming stripped 6 bases from V and 3 bases from J, with 9 bases between. Germline assignment: CDR1 SQVTM and CDR2 ANQGSEA. The CDR3 nucleotides read TGCAGCGTAGTGAAGGATGGGGCCAACGTCCTGACTTTC. It specifies CSVVKDGANVLTF.

This clonotype was counted between two and nine times. The chain employs TRBV6-5 and TRBJ2-3; 7 bases align to TRBD2. CDR1 and CDR2 from the germline V gene are MNHEY and SVGAGI. V dropped 6 bases and J dropped 4; count of bases not matched to a gene: 10. The CDR3 extends over 15 amino acids. This CDR3 is CASRRWEGRPDTQYF. CDR3 nucleotide sequence: TGTGCCAGCAGAAGGTGGGAGGGTAGACCAGATACGCAGTATTTT.

This clonotype has ten or more counts. The chain is built from TRBV20-1 and TRBJ2-3, with D unclear. CDR1 and CDR2 from the germline V gene are DFQATT and SNEGSKA (reference sequence). The CDR3 covers 13 residues. The V gene lost 5 bases and the J gene lost 7 bases, with 16 bases spanning the gap. CDR3 region: CSAPPRHYNTQYF. Written as DNA, the CDR3 is TGCAGTGCTCCCCCTCGACATTATAATACGCAGTATTTT.

As DNA, the CDR3 is TGCGCCAGCAGCCAAGAAATTCCGCCCTCCGGGTCCGGCAAGTTCTTC. It encodes CASSQEIPPSGSGKFF. This rearrangement joins TRBV4-1 to TRBJ2-1; D unclear. This CDR3 is 16 amino acids long. Germline V CDR1 and CDR2: MGHRA, YSYEKL. The ends were cut back, 0 bases at V and 14 bases at J, with 23 bases in the middle.

This clonotype has at least ten counts. The rearrangement joins TRBV11-1 to TRBJ2-1; 7 positions agree with TRBD1. The CDR3 is made up of 17 amino acids. Germline V lookup: CDR1 SGHAT, CDR2 FQDESV (reference sequence). V trimming: 4 bases; J trimming: 4 bases; junction bases outside the gene matches: 13. CDR3 sequence reads: CASSSWGRGTVYNEQFF. In DNA form, the CDR3 reads TGTGCCAGCAGCTCTTGGGGCAGGGGGACAGTATACAATGAGCAGTTCTTC. Full variable domain (rest looked up from reference TRBV11-1 and TRBJ2-1): EAEVAQSPRYKITEKSQAVAFWCDPISGHATLYWYRQILGQGPELLVQFQDESVVDDSQLPKDRFSAERLKGVDSTLKIQPAELGDSAMYLCASSSWGRGTVYNEQFFGPGTRLTVL.